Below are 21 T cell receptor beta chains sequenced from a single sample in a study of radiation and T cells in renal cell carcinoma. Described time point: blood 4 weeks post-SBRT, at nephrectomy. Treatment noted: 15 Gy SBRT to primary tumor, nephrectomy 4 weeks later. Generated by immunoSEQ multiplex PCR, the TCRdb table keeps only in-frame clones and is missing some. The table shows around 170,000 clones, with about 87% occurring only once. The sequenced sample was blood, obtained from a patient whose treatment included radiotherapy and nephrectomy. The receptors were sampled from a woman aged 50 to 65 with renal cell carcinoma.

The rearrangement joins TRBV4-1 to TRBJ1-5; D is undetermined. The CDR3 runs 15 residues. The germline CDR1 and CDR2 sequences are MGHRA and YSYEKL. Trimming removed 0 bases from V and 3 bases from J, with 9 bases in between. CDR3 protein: CASSQEAQVNQPQHF. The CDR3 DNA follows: TGCGCCAGCAGCCAAGAAGCCCAGGTCAATCAGCCCCAGCATTTT.

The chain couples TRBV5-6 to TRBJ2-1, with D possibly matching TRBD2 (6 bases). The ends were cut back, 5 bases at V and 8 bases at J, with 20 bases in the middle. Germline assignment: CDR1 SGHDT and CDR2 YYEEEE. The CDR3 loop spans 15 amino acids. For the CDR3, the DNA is TGTGCCAGCAGACGGGGGACCAACCTCTGGGATGAGCAGTTCTTC. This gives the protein CASRRGTNLWDEQFF. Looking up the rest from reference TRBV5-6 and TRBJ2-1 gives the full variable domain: DAGVTQSPTHLIKTRGQQVTLRCSPKSGHDTVSWYQQALGQGPQFIFQYYEEEERQRGNFPDRFSGHQFPNYSSELNVNALLLGDSALYLCASRRGTNLWDEQFFGPGTRLTVL.

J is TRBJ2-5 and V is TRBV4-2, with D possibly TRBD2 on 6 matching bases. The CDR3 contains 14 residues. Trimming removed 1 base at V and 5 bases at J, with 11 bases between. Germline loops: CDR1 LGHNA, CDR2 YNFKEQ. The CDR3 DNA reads TGTGCCAGCAGCCAAGGTCCCGGGGGTGAGACCCAGTACTTC. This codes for CASSQGPGGETQYF.

The CDR3 DNA is TGCAGCGGTGGACAGGGGAGAGAGGAAAAACTGTTTTTT. This gives the protein CSGGQGREEKLFF. The chain is built from TRBV29-1 and TRBJ1-4; 9 nucleotides match TRBD1. This CDR3 contains 13 residues. Trimming at V came to 7 bases and at J to 8 bases, leaving 8 bases not matched to a gene. The germline CDR1 and CDR2 sequences are SQVTM and ANQGSEA.

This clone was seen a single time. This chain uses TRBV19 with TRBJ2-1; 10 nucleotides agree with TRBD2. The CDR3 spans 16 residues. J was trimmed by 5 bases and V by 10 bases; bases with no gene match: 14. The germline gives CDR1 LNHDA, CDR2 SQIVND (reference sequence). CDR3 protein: CATLKLGTSANNEQFF. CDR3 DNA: TGTGCCACCCTCAAGTTAGGGACTAGCGCTAACAATGAGCAGTTCTTC.

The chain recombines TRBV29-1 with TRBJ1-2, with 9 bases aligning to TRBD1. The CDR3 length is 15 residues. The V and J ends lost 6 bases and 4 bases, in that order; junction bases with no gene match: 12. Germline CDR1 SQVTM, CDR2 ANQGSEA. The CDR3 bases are TGCAGCGTGAGGAGTGCCGGGACAGGGACCTATGGCTACACCTTC. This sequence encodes CSVRSAGTGTYGYTF.

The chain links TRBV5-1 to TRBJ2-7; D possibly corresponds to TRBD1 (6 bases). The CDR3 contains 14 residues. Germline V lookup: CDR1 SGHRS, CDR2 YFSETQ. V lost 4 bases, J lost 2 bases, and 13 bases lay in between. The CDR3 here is CASSPQGPTYEQYF. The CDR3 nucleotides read TGCGCCAGCAGCCCTCAGGGGCCTACCTACGAGCAGTACTTC.

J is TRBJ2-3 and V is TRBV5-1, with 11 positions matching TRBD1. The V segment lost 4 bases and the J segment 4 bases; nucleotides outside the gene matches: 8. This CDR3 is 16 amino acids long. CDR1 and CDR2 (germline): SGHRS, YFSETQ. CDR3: CASSKGQGAIPDTQYF. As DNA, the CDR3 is TGCGCCAGCAGCAAAGGACAGGGGGCGATCCCAGATACGCAGTATTTT.

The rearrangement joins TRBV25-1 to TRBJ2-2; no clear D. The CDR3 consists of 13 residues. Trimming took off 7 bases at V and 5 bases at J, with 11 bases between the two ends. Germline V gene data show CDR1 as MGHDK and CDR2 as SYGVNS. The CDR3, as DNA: TGTGCCAGCATCGCCACCGGGACCGGGGAGCTGTTTTTT. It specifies CASIATGTGELFF.

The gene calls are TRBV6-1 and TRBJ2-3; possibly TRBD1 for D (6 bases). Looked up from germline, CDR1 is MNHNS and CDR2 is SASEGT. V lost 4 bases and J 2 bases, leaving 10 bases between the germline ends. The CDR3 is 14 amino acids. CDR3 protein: CASSVYRDTDTQYF. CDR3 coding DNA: TGTGCCAGCAGTGTCTACAGGGACACAGATACGCAGTATTTT.

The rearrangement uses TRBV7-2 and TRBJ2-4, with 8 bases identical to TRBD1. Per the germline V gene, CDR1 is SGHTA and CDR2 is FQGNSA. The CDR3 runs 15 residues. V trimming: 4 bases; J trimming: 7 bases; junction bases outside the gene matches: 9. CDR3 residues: CASSYLTGAANIQYF. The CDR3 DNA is TGTGCCAGCAGCTATCTGACAGGGGCGGCGAACATTCAGTACTTC.

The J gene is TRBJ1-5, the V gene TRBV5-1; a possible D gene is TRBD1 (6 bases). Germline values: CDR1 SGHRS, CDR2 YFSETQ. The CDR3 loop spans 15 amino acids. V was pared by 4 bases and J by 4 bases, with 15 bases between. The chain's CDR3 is CASSLTGTSNQPQHF. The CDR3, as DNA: TGCGCCAGCAGCCTGACCGGGACAAGTAATCAGCCCCAGCATTTT. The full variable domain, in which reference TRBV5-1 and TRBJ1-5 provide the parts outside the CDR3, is KAGVTQTPRYLIKTRGQQVTLSCSPISGHRSVSWYQQTPGQGLQFLFEYFSETQRNKGNFPGRFSGRQFSNSRSEMNVSTLELGDSALYLCASSLTGTSNQPQHFGDGTRLSIL.

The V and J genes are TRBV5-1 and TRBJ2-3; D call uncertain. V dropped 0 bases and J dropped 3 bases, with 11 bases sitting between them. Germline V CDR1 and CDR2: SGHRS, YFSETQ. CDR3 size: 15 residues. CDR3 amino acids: CASSLVVGLTDTQYF. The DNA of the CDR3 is TGCGCCAGCAGCTTGGTTGTGGGGTTGACAGATACGCAGTATTTT.

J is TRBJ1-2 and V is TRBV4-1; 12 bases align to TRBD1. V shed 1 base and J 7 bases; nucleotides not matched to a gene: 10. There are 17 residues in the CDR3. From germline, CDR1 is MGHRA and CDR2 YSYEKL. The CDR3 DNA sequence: TGCGCCAGCAGCCAAGCGGGGACCGGGACAGGGGGCTTTGGCTACACCTTC. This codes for CASSQAGTGTGGFGYTF.

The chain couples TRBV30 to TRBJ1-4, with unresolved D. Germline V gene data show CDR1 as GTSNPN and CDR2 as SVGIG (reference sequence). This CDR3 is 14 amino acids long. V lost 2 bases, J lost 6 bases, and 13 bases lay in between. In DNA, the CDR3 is TGTGCCTGGAGTACGTCCCCGGGCGATGAAAAACTGTTTTTT. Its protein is CAWSTSPGDEKLFF.

CDR3 amino acids: CASSPGKGGNNYGYTF. DNA for the CDR3: TGTGCCAGCAGCCCCGGCAAGGGGGGGAATAACTATGGCTACACCTTC. The gene calls are TRBV7-9 and TRBJ1-2; D possibly corresponds to TRBD1 (6 bases). The V gene lost 5 bases and the J gene lost 1 base, with 17 bases spanning the gap. Germline V gene data show CDR1 as SEHNR and CDR2 as FQNEAQ (reference sequence). This CDR3 is 16 amino acids long.

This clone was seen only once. The CDR3, as DNA: TGTGCCAGCAGTGATGCCGGGGGGGTGAATGAGCAGTTCTTC. Translating gives CASSDAGGVNEQFF. The chain joins TRBV6-1 to TRBJ2-1, with 8 bases fitting TRBD2. The V gene's germline CDR1 is MNHNS and CDR2 SASEGT. The V gene end was trimmed by 3 bases and the J gene end by 7 bases; junction bases not matched to a gene: 5. This CDR3 spans 14 amino acids.

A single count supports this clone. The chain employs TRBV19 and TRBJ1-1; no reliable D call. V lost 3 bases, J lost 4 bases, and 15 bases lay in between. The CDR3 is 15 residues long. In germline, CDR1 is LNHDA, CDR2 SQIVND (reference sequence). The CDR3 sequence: CASSIPRPRGTEAFF. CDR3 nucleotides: TGTGCCAGTAGTATCCCCCGACCGCGGGGCACTGAAGCTTTCTTT.

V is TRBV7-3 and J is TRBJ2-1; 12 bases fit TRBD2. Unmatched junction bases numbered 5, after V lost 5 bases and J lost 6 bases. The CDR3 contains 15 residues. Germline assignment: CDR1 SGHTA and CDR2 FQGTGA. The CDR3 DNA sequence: TGTGCCAGCAGCCCAACTAGCGGGGGGATCAATGAGCAGTTCTTC. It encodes CASSPTSGGINEQFF.

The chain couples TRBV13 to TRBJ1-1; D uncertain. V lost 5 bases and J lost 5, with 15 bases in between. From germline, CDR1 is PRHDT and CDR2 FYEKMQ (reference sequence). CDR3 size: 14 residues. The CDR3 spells CASSTGRRRTEAFF. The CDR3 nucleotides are TGTGCCAGCAGCACGGGCCGACGGAGGACTGAAGCTTTCTTT.

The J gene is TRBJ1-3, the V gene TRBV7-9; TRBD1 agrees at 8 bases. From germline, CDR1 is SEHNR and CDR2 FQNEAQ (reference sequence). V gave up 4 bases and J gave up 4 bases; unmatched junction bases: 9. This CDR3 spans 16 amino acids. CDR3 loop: CASSSHQGASGNTIYF. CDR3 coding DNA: TGTGCCAGCAGCTCTCATCAGGGGGCTTCGGGAAACACCATATATTTT.